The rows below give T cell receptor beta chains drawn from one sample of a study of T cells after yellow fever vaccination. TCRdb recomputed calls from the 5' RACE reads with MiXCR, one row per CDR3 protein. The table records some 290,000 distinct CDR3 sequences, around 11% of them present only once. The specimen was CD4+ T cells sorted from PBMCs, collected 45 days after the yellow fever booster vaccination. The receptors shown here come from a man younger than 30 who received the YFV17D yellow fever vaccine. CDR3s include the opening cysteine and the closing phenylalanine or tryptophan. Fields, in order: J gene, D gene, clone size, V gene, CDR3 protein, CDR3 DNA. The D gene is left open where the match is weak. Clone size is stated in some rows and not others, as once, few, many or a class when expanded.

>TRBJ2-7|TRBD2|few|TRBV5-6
CASSLVRRGVSYEQYF
TGTGCCAGCAGCTTGGTGCGGCGGGGGGTCTCCTACGAGCAGTACTTC
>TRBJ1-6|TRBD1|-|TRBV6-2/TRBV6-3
CASKDRDSYNSPLHF
TGTGCCAGCAAAGACCGGGACAGCTATAATTCACCCCTCCACTTT
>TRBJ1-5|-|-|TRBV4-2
CASSQDMAVGQPQHF
TGTGCCAGCAGCCAAGATATGGCTGTCGGGCAGCCCCAGCATTTT
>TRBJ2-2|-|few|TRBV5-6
CASSLRLGATGELFF
TGTGCCAGCAGCTTGCGGTTGGGGGCGACCGGGGAGCTGTTTTTT
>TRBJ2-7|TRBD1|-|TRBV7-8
CASSFLPGQGTYEQYF
TGTGCCAGCAGCTTTCTCCCGGGACAGGGGACCTACGAGCAGTACTTC
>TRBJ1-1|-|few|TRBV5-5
CASSMGGSVGTEAFF
TGTGCCAGCAGTATGGGGGGTAGTGTGGGCACTGAAGCTTTCTTT
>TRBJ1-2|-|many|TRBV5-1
CASSFEDYGYTF
TGCGCCAGCAGCTTCGAGGACTATGGCTACACCTTC
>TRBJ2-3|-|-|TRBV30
CARTGRGTDTQYF
TGTGCCCGGACGGGCAGGGGTACAGATACGCAGTATTTT
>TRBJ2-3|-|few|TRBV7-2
CASSLTREGVRDTQYF
TGTGCCAGCAGCTTAACCCGTGAGGGGGTAAGAGATACGCAGTATTTT
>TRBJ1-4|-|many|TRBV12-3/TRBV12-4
CATGRSEKLFF
TGTGCCACGGGGCGGAGTGAAAAACTGTTTTTT
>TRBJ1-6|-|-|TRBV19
CASSIRWDTQNSPLHF
TGTGCCAGTAGTATCCGTTGGGACACCCAAAATTCACCCCTCCACTTT
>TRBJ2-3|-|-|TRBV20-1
CSAKGARGASTDTQYF
TGCAGTGCGAAGGGGGCGCGGGGGGCGAGCACAGATACGCAGTATTTT
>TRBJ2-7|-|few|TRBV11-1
CASSLHGTPYEQYF
TGTGCCAGCAGCTTACACGGGACACCCTACGAGCAGTACTTC
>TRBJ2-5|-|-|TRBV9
CASSVPGATETQYF
TGTGCCAGCAGCGTCCCGGGGGCCACCGAGACCCAGTACTTC
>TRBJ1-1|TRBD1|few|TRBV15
CATGPGQGLSNTEAFF
TGTGCCACCGGGCCGGGACAGGGCCTTTCGAACACTGAAGCTTTCTTT
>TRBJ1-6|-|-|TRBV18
CASSPEGTDSPLHF
TGTGCCAGCTCACCAGAGGGAACCGATTCACCCCTCCACTTT
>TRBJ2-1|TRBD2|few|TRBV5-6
CASSLKLAINNEQFF
TGTGCCAGCAGCTTGAAACTAGCGATTAACAATGAGCAGTTCTTC
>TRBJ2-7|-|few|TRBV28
CASSSPNGGGGYEQYF
TGTGCCAGCAGTTCACCCAACGGGGGCGGAGGGTACGAGCAGTACTTC
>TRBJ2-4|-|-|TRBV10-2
CASSETWDIQYF
TGCGCCAGCAGTGAGACGTGGGACATTCAGTACTTC
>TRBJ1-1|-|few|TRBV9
CASSLGPGGDTEAFF
TGTGCCAGCAGCCTCGGGCCGGGTGGGGACACTGAAGCTTTCTTT
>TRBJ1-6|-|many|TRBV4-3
CASSQDTGSELSLHF
TGCGCCAGCAGCCAAGATACGGGCTCCGAGCTTTCCCTCCACTTT
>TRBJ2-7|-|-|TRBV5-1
CASQQGSGRFAYEQYF
TGCGCCAGTCAGCAGGGGTCAGGCCGATTCGCCTACGAGCAGTACTTC
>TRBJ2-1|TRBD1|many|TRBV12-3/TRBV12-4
CASSLDRGPVNEQFF
TGTGCCAGCAGTTTAGACAGGGGGCCAGTCAATGAGCAGTTCTTC
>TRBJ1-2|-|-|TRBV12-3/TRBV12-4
CASSSGPRDYGYTF
TGTGCCAGCAGTTCGGGACCTAGAGACTATGGCTACACCTTC
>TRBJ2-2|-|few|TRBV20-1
CSPLAGVTGELFF
TGCAGCCCCTTGGCTGGAGTCACCGGGGAGCTGTTTTTT
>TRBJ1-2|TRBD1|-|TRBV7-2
CASSPFGVQGDGYTF
TGTGCCAGCAGCCCTTTCGGGGTACAGGGGGATGGCTACACCTTC
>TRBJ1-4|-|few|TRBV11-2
CASSLDLKTAEKLFF
TGTGCCAGCAGCTTAGATTTAAAGACAGCCGAAAAACTGTTTTTT
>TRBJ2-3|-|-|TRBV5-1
CASSFQESTDTQYF
TGCGCCAGCAGCTTCCAGGAGAGCACAGATACGCAGTATTTT
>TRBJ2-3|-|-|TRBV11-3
CASSLGGAPGTDTQYF
TGTGCCAGCAGCTTAGGGGGGGCCCCCGGGACAGATACGCAGTATTTT
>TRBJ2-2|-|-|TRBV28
CASSSSRAGTGELFF
TGTGCCAGCAGTTCCTCCCGAGCAGGGACCGGGGAGCTGTTTTTT
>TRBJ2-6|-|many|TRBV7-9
CASSLLGGSGANVLTF
TGTGCCAGCAGCCTGTTGGGGGGATCTGGGGCCAACGTCCTGACTTTC
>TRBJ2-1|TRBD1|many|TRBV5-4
CASRLDRGAYNEQFF
TGTGCCAGCAGACTAGACAGGGGGGCCTACAATGAGCAGTTCTTC
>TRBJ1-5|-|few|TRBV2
CASSVGVGYQPQHF
TGTGCCAGCAGTGTGGGGGTCGGATATCAGCCCCAGCATTTT
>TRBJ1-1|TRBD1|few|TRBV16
CASSHTRDRGYTEAFF
TGTGCCAGCAGCCATACCCGGGACAGGGGATACACTGAAGCTTTCTTT
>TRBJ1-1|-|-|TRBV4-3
CASSQDPLAGGTEAFF
TGCGCCAGCAGCCAAGACCCCTTGGCAGGAGGCACTGAAGCTTTCTTT
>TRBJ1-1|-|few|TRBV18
CASSPPNRGDTEAFF
TGTGCCAGCTCACCACCGAATCGGGGGGACACTGAAGCTTTCTTT
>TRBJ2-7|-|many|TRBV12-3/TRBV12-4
CASSLGPRYEQYF
TGTGCCAGCAGTTTAGGGCCGCGCTACGAGCAGTACTTC
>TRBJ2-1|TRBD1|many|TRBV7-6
CASSFYAGTGAGNEQFF
TGTGCCAGCAGCTTCTATGCCGGGACAGGGGCAGGGAATGAGCAGTTCTTC
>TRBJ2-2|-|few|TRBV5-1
CASSLRGATGELFF
TGCGCCAGCAGCTTAAGGGGGGCCACCGGGGAGCTGTTTTTT
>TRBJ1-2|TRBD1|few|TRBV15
CATSSAGQGYGYTF
TGTGCCACCAGCAGCGCCGGACAGGGGTATGGCTACACCTTC
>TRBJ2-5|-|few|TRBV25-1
CASSASASETQYF
TGTGCCAGCAGTGCGTCAGCGTCAGAGACCCAGTACTTC
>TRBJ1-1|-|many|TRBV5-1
CASSLTGLNTEAFF
TGCGCCAGCAGCTTGACAGGGCTGAACACTGAAGCTTTCTTT
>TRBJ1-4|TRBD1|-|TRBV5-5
CASTLGWTGQRGKLFF
TGTGCCAGCACCCTAGGATGGACAGGCCAGCGAGGAAAACTGTTTTTT
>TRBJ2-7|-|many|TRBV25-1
CASSRTGGREQYF
TGTGCCAGCAGCCGGACGGGGGGCCGCGAGCAGTACTTC
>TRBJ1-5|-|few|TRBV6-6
CASFSGGVTQPQHF
TGTGCCAGCTTTAGCGGGGGCGTGACTCAGCCCCAGCATTTT
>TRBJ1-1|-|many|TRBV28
CASSFPQRNTEAFF
TGTGCCAGCAGTTTCCCTCAGAGGAACACTGAAGCTTTCTTT
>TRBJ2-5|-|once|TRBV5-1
CASSFAVTQETQYF
TGCGCCAGCAGCTTCGCGGTGACCCAAGAGACCCAGTACTTC
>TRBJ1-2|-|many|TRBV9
CASSGNYGYTF
TGTGCCAGCTCGGGGAATTATGGCTACACCTTC
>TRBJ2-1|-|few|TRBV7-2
CASSSPRGRNEQFF
TGTGCCAGCAGCTCCCCGCGGGGGCGGAATGAGCAGTTCTTC
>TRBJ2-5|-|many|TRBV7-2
CASSTGQGGETQYF
TGTGCCAGCAGCACCGGACAAGGGGGGGAGACCCAGTACTTC
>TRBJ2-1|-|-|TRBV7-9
CASSIGESPYNEQFF
TGTGCCAGCAGTATAGGGGAGAGCCCTTACAATGAGCAGTTCTTC
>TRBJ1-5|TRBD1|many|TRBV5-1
CASSLDGQGNQPQHF
TGCGCCAGCAGCTTGGATGGACAGGGGAATCAGCCCCAGCATTTT
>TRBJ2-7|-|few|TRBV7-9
CASSLVGTDPYEQYF
TGTGCCAGCAGCTTAGTAGGAACAGACCCTTACGAGCAGTACTTC
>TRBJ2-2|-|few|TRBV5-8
CASSFWGGRGTGELFF
TGTGCCAGCAGCTTTTGGGGCGGCCGCGGCACCGGGGAGCTGTTTTTT
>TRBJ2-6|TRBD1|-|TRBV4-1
CASSSPGQNPSGANVLTF
TGCGCCAGCAGCTCCCCGGGACAGAACCCGTCTGGGGCCAACGTCCTGACTTTC
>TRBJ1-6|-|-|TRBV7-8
CASSIRGYNSPLHF
TGTGCCAGCAGCATTCGGGGGTATAATTCACCCCTCCACTTT
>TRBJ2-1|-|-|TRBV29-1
CSASGSSVPGRSYNEQFF
TGCAGCGCCAGCGGCTCTAGCGTGCCAGGTCGGTCCTACAATGAGCAGTTCTTC